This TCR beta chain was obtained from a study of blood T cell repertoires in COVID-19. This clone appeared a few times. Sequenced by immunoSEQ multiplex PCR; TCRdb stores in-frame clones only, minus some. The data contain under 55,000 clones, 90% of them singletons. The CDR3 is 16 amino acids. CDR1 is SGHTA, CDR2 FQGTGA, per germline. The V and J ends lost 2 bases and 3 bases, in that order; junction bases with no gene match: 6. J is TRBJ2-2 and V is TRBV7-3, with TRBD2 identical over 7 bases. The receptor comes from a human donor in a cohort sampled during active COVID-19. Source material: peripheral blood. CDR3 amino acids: CASSLSGGIYTGELFF. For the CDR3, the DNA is TGTGCCAGCAGCTTATCCGGGGGGATTTACACCGGGGAGCTGTTTTTT.